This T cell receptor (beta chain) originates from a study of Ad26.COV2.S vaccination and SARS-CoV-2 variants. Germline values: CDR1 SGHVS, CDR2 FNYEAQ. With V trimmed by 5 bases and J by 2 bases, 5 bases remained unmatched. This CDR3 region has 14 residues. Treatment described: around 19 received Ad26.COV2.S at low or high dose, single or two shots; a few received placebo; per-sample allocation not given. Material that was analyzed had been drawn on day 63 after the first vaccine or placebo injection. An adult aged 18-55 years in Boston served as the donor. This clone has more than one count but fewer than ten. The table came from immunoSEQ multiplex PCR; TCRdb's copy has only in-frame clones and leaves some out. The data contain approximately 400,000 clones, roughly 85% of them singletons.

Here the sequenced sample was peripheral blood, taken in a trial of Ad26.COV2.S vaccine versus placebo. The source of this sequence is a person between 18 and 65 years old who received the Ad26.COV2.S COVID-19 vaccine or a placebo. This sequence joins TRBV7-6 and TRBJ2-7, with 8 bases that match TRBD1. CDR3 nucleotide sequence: TGTGCCAGCAGCCCTAGACAGGGGACCTACGAGCAGTACTTC. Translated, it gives CASSPRQGTYEQYF.